Following are 16 T cell receptor beta chains from one sample sequenced in a study of T-cell reconstitution after alpha-beta-depleted transplantation in children. Unique molecular identifiers were used to barcode this TCRbeta library. TCRdb re-analysed the PCR reads in MiXCR, keeping a single row per CDR3 protein. This table has some 840,000 distinct CDR3 sequences, about 15% appearing once. The starting material was PBMCs, mostly from graft donor cells, obtained 360 days after TCRalphabeta/CD19-depleted stem cell transplant. The receptor set was obtained from a male patient younger than 18 who had a stem cell transplant for acute lymphoblastic leukemia, so the T cells may come from the graft donor.

This clonotype has more than one count but fewer than ten. The V and J genes are TRBV7-8 and TRBJ2-1; maybe TRBD1 (6 bases). The CDR3 loop spans 15 amino acids. V shed 5 bases and J shed 3 bases, with 14 bases lying between them. Germline V gene data show CDR1 as SGHVS and CDR2 as FQNEAQ. The CDR3 sequence is CASSLRQAYYNEQFF. The CDR3 nucleotides are TGTGCCAGCAGCCTACGACAGGCGTACTACAATGAGCAGTTCTTC.

This clonotype was seen a handful of times. J is TRBJ1-5 and V is TRBV21-1; whether TRBD1, the table's D call, matches the DNA was not checked. TRBV21-1 is assigned pseudogene status. The CDR3 covers 19 residues. CDR3 residues: CASSKGGTGGERSNQPQHF. The CDR3 nucleotides read TGTGCCAGCAGCAAAGGCGGGACAGGGGGCGAAAGGAGCAATCAGCCCCAGCATTTT.

This clonotype was found many times. CDR3 nucleotide sequence: TGCAGCGCGCAACCTAACACCGGGGAGCTGTTTTTT. Its translation: CSAQPNTGELFF. The chain has TRBV29-1 and TRBJ2-2; D ambiguous. Trimming took off 7 bases at V and 2 bases at J, with 8 bases between the two ends. Germline CDR1 is SQVTM and CDR2 is ANQGSEA. The CDR3 spans 12 residues.

The chain joins TRBV3-1 to TRBJ2-7; 8 nucleotides agree with TRBD1. Unmatched junction bases numbered 9, after V lost 6 bases and J lost 5 bases. CDR3 length: 14 amino acids. CDR1 LGHDT and CDR2 YNNKEL come from the germline V gene (reference sequence). CDR3 protein: CASRRQGLGDEQYF. CDR3 DNA: TGTGCCAGCAGACGACAGGGGCTCGGAGACGAGCAGTACTTC.

This clonotype was recorded many times. V is TRBV20-1 and J is TRBJ2-7, with a tentative D call TRBD2 (6 bases). Germline V gives CDR1 DFQATT, CDR2 SNEGSKA (reference sequence). The CDR3 is 12 residues long. V was trimmed by 3 bases and J by 1 base, leaving 7 bases between them. The CDR3 DNA sequence: TGCAGTGCTAGGGGGGGATCCTACGAGCAGTACTTC. It codes for CSARGGSYEQYF.

The rearrangement links TRBV5-1 to TRBJ1-2, with D perhaps matching TRBD1 (6 bases). The ends were cut back, 0 bases at V and 5 bases at J, with 11 bases in the middle. Germline CDR1 is SGHRS and CDR2 is YFSETQ. The CDR3 totals 14 residues. DNA of the CDR3: TGCGCCAGCAGCTTGGCTACAGGGCAGTATGGCTACACCTTC. This sequence encodes CASSLATGQYGYTF.

This clonotype was detected a few times. The chain combines TRBV9 with TRBJ2-3; D ambiguous. The CDR3 is 14 amino acids. V lost 5 bases to trimming and J lost 2 bases, with 12 bases between them. Germline values: CDR1 SGDLS, CDR2 YYNGEE. This CDR3 reads CASSHRWVTDTQYF. CDR3 coding DNA: TGTGCCAGCAGTCACCGGTGGGTCACAGATACGCAGTATTTT.

The chain couples TRBV4-2 to TRBJ2-2, with D perhaps matching TRBD1 (6 bases). The CDR3 has 14 residues. Trimming removed 5 bases from V and 6 bases from J, with 13 bases in between. Germline CDR1 and CDR2: LGHNA and YNFKEQ. CDR3 bases: TGTGCCAGCAGCACCAGGGGCCAACCCGGGGAGCTGTTTTTT. Translating it yields CASSTRGQPGELFF.

V is TRBV5-1 and J is TRBJ2-1, with 9 nucleotides matching TRBD2. In germline, CDR1 is SGHRS, CDR2 YFSETQ. The CDR3 loop spans 16 amino acids. The junction had 6 bases not matched to a gene; V was cut back by 1 base and J by 4 bases. CDR3 in amino acids: CASSLYLTSGYNEQFF. As DNA, the CDR3 is TGCGCCAGCAGCTTGTATCTGACTAGCGGTTACAATGAGCAGTTCTTC. Full variable domain (outside the CDR3, taken from reference TRBV5-1 and TRBJ2-1): KAGVTQTPRYLIKTRGQQVTLSCSPISGHRSVSWYQQTPGQGLQFLFEYFSETQRNKGNFPGRFSGRQFSNSRSEMNVSTLELGDSALYLCASSLYLTSGYNEQFFGPGTRLTVL.

This clonotype was picked up many times. The gene calls are TRBV29-1 and TRBJ1-2; D might be TRBD1 (6 bases). The V end was cut by 5 bases, the J end by 3 bases, with 16 bases between. Germline V gene lookup returns CDR1 SQVTM and CDR2 ANQGSEA. This CDR3 comprises 14 residues. The CDR3 sequence is CSVLGQRRDYGYTF. The CDR3 DNA is TGCAGCGTTTTAGGACAGCGGAGGGACTATGGCTACACCTTC.

This clonotype has a handful of counts. The chain combines TRBV3-1 with TRBJ2-5; TRBD1 matches 9 bases. The V gene's germline CDR1 is LGHDT and CDR2 YNNKEL (reference sequence). J lost 7 bases, V lost 3 bases, and 12 bases had no gene match. The CDR3 totals 16 residues. CDR3 protein: CASSHHPGQGRWTQYF. CDR3 sequence (DNA): TGTGCCAGCAGCCACCATCCGGGACAGGGAAGATGGACCCAGTACTTC.

The sample holds a few counts of this clonotype. The V call is TRBV3-1, the J call TRBJ2-7; D remains unclear. Trimming removed 5 bases from V and 0 bases from J, with 5 bases in between. The CDR3 contains 12 residues. Germline assignment: CDR1 LGHDT and CDR2 YNNKEL (reference sequence). Here the CDR3 reads CASSTVSYEQYF. CDR3 DNA: TGTGCCAGCAGCACGGTCTCCTACGAGCAGTACTTC.

This clonotype has just a few counts. The genes are TRBV4-2 and TRBJ2-2, with 14 bases identical to TRBD2. V shed 4 bases and J 4 bases; nucleotides not matched to a gene: 11. From germline, CDR1 is LGHNA and CDR2 YNFKEQ. This CDR3 contains 19 residues. The CDR3 DNA reads TGTGCCAGCAGCCTAACGGAGGGACTAGCGGGAGTGGTCACCGGGGAGCTGTTTTTT. Amino acid sequence: CASSLTEGLAGVVTGELFF.

The CDR3 bases are TGCGCCAGCAGAAGGACAGGGGGAACAGATACGCAGTATTTT. Its protein is CASRRTGGTDTQYF. The chain links TRBV5-1 to TRBJ2-3; 10 positions match TRBD1. Germline V lookup: CDR1 SGHRS, CDR2 YFSETQ. V lost 5 bases and J lost 3; bases outside the gene matches: 3. This CDR3 is built from 14 residues.

This clonotype occurred many times. The rearrangement uses TRBV9 and TRBJ1-2, with no clear D. Germline CDR1 reads SGDLS; CDR2 reads YYNGEE. Trimming took 4 bases from V and 0 from J, leaving 7 bases between them. CDR3 length: 13 residues. CDR3 protein: CASSPQANYGYTF. The CDR3 bases are TGTGCCAGCAGCCCCCAGGCTAACTATGGCTACACCTTC.

This clonotype showed up just a few times. This chain links TRBV25-1 with TRBJ2-2, with D unclear. CDR3 size: 16 residues. CDR1 MGHDK and CDR2 SYGVNS come from the germline V gene. Deletions cut 0 bases from V and 6 bases from J, with 14 bases between. The CDR3, as DNA: TGTGCCAGCAGTGAATATCTTCCCAGCGCTCCCGGGGAGCTGTTTTTT. It encodes CASSEYLPSAPGELFF.